The rows below give T cell receptor beta chains drawn from one sample of a study of neurological immune-mediated disorders. TCRdb reanalysed the 5' RACE reads using MiXCR and keeps one entry per CDR3 protein. The table includes 60,000 to 85,000 distinct CDR3 sequences, roughly 4.8% detected once. The material sequenced was PBMCs. These receptors originate from a woman aged 25 to 39 with multiple sclerosis. Each CDR3 is given with its conserved first and last residue. A D gene is named only where the DNA matches it firmly. Clone size is stated in some rows and not others, as once, few, many or a class when expanded.

>many|TRBD2|TRBV5-1|TRBJ2-5
TGCGCCAGCACCAAGACTAGCGGGGGGCAAGAGACCCAGTACTTC
CASTKTSGGQETQYF
>few|TRBD2|TRBV6-2/TRBV6-3|TRBJ2-1
TGTGCCAGCAGAATCCCCCGACTAGCGGGGGACAATGAGCAGTTCTTC
CASRIPRLAGDNEQFF
>many|TRBD1|TRBV18|TRBJ1-2
TGTGCCAGCTCACCCCCCGGGACAGGGGTTGGGGGCTACACCTTC
CASSPPGTGVGGYTF
>many|TRBD1|TRBV29-1|TRBJ2-5
TGCAGCGTTGACGGACAGGGTTTGGAGACCCAGTACTTC
CSVDGQGLETQYF
>.|.|TRBV11-2|TRBJ2-1
TGTGCCAGCAGCTTAGCCCTTGATCGGGAGCAGTTCTTC
CASSLALDREQFF
>many|.|TRBV5-1|TRBJ1-4
TGCGCCAGCAGCCGGGAGGGCAGGGAGGAAAAACTGTTTTTT
CASSREGREEKLFF
>few|.|TRBV30|TRBJ1-4
TGTGCCTGGAGTGATGGACAAGTAGGTGAAAAACTGTTTTTT
CAWSDGQVGEKLFF
>few|.|TRBV5-1|TRBJ2-3
TGCGCCAGCAGCTTGGGGAGACTATACACAGATACGCAGTATTTT
CASSLGRLYTDTQYF
>few|.|TRBV5-1|TRBJ1-5
TGCGCCAGCAGCTTGAGCGCGGATAGCAATCAGCCCCAGCATTTT
CASSLSADSNQPQHF
>many|.|TRBV5-6|TRBJ2-5
TGTGCCAGCAGCCTGACTTTAGCAGGAGAACAAGAGACCCAGTACTTC
CASSLTLAGEQETQYF
>few|TRBD1|TRBV12-3/TRBV12-4|TRBJ1-1
TGTGCCAGCCAATTGCGGGGGACAGGGACCCATTTTTACACTGAAGCTTTCTTT
CASQLRGTGTHFYTEAFF
>many|.|TRBV20-1|TRBJ2-5
TGCAGTGCTGCAGGGGAGACCCAGTACTTC
CSAAGETQYF
>many|.|TRBV5-8|TRBJ2-3
TGTGCCAGCAGCTTGGGGAGGCCTAGCACAGATACGCAGTATTTT
CASSLGRPSTDTQYF
>many|.|TRBV11-3|TRBJ2-7
TGTGCCAGCAGCTCCGGGAGCCTATACGAGCAGTACTTC
CASSSGSLYEQYF
>many|.|TRBV5-6|TRBJ1-5
TGTGCCAGCAGCTTGTCAGGGACCCCCAATCAGCCCCAGCATTTT
CASSLSGTPNQPQHF
>many|.|TRBV21-1|TRBJ1-2
TGTGCCAGCAGCCCAGGAGACAGGGGTGGGGATAACTATGGCTACACCTTC
CASSPGDRGGDNYGYTF
>many|.|TRBV5-1|TRBJ2-2
TGCGCCAGCAGAGTCGGGGCCGCCGGGGAGCTGTTTTTT
CASRVGAAGELFF
>many|TRBD2|TRBV20-1|TRBJ2-1
TGCAGTGCTAGACCTTCCTCGGGGGGCGGGAGGTCCTACAATGAGCAGTTCTTC
CSARPSSGGGRSYNEQFF
>few|.|TRBV10-2|TRBJ2-1
TGCGCCAGCAGTGAATCCCCTCCCGGACCCTACAATGAGCAGTTCTTC
CASSESPPGPYNEQFF
>many|.|TRBV12-3/TRBV12-4|TRBJ1-2
TGTGCCAGCAGTTTAGAGTCCTACTATGGCTACACCTTC
CASSLESYYGYTF
>many|.|TRBV5-1|TRBJ2-1
TGCGCCAGCAGCCGCGAAGGCTACAATGAGCAGTTCTTC
CASSREGYNEQFF
>many|.|TRBV20-1|TRBJ1-1
TGCAGTGCTGGAGGAGGCGGCCAAGCTTTCTTT
CSAGGGGQAFF
>many|TRBD2|TRBV20-1|TRBJ2-3
TGCAGTGCTATCTCGACTAGCGGGGGAGCAGATACGCAGTATTTT
CSAISTSGGADTQYF
>.|.|TRBV6-7|TRBJ2-2
TGTGCCAGCAGCGGCTGGCTGAGAAACGGGGGCGGGAACACCGGGGAGCTGTTTTTT
CASSGWLRNGGGNTGELFF
>many|.|TRBV12-3/TRBV12-4|TRBJ2-2
TGTGCCAGCAAGTACGCAGACTTACTTAACACCGGGGAGCTGTTTTTT
CASKYADLLNTGELFF
>many|.|TRBV7-6|TRBJ2-2
TGTGCCAGCAGCTTAGTTGGGACCCCAGATCCGGGGGAGCTGTTTTTT
CASSLVGTPDPGELFF
>many|TRBD2|TRBV12-3/TRBV12-4|TRBJ2-1
TGTGCCAGCAGCCCCAGCGGGAGCTCCTACAATGAGCAGTTCTTC
CASSPSGSSYNEQFF
>few|TRBD2|TRBV12-3/TRBV12-4|TRBJ2-3
TGTGCCAGCAGTTTAGGCGGGGGGGCCTCAGATACGCAGTATTTT
CASSLGGGASDTQYF
>many|.|TRBV6-4|TRBJ2-1
TGTGCCAGCAGAGATGGGAATGAGCAGTTCTTC
CASRDGNEQFF
>.|TRBD2|TRBV2|TRBJ2-1
TGTGCCAGCAGTGAGACAACGGGACTAGCGGGGATTGAGCAGTTCTTC
CASSETTGLAGIEQFF
>many|TRBD2|TRBV20-1|TRBJ2-4
TGCAGTGCGGAGCGGGGGGAGTTAAACATTCAGTACTTC
CSAERGELNIQYF
>many|.|TRBV20-1|TRBJ2-2
TGCAGTGCTAAACCCCTCTCGGGGGGCGACACCGGGGAGCTGTTTTTT
CSAKPLSGGDTGELFF
>many|.|TRBV5-1|TRBJ1-2
TGCGCCAGCAGCTTGGCCGTGGGCGGGGATTGGTATGGCTACACCTTC
CASSLAVGGDWYGYTF
>.|TRBD2|TRBV18|TRBJ2-1
TGTGCCAGCTCACGCCCCGGGACTAGCGGCTACAATGAGCAGTTCTTC
CASSRPGTSGYNEQFF
>many|.|TRBV20-1|TRBJ2-1
TGCAGTGCTAGAGATTTACATTGGGATTGGAATGAGCAGTTCTTC
CSARDLHWDWNEQFF
>many|.|TRBV5-1|TRBJ2-3
TGCGCCAGCGGAAACGCTTCGAGGGTGGATACGCAGTATTTT
CASGNASRVDTQYF
>many|TRBD2|TRBV5-1|TRBJ2-3
TGCGCCAGCAGCCTAGGACTAGCGACAGATACGCAGTATTTT
CASSLGLATDTQYF
>many|TRBD2|TRBV6-6|TRBJ2-2
TGTGCCAGCATATCTAGCGGGGGGGCCGGCGGGGAGCTGTTTTTT
CASISSGGAGGELFF
>many|TRBD2|TRBV6-7|TRBJ2-1
TGTGCCAGCAGTTACTCGGGAGCGGGAGCGGTCAATGAGCAGTTCTTC
CASSYSGAGAVNEQFF
>many|TRBD2|TRBV7-8|TRBJ2-5
TGTGCCAGCAGCTTCGGGACTAGCGGGAGGGCGGCAGAAGAGACCCAGTACTTC
CASSFGTSGRAAEETQYF
>many|TRBD1|TRBV24-1|TRBJ1-2
TGTGCCACCAGTCCAAGCAGTGGACAGGGGGACGTCTATGGCTACACCTTC
CATSPSSGQGDVYGYTF
>many|.|TRBV20-1|TRBJ1-5
TGCAGTGCTAGGCGGGGCGATAAGACCCAGAATTTT
CSARRGDKTQNF
>many|TRBD2|TRBV12-3/TRBV12-4|TRBJ2-7
TGTGCCAGCAGTCACGGACTAGCGGGACACGAGCAGTACTTC
CASSHGLAGHEQYF
>few|TRBD2|TRBV20-1|TRBJ2-7
TGCAGTGCTACTAGCGGGCTTCGTGCCGAGCAGTACTTC
CSATSGLRAEQYF
>many|TRBD1|TRBV5-1|TRBJ2-7
TGCGCCAGCAGCTTAACGTCAGGGACAGGCGAGCAGTACTTC
CASSLTSGTGEQYF
>once|.|TRBV18|TRBJ1-6
TGTGCCAGCTCACCAAACGAGCGGTTGGGGTCACCCCTCCACTTT
CASSPNERLGSPLHF
>many|TRBD1|TRBV29-1|TRBJ1-2
TGCAGCGTTGAAAAAAACAGGGGCTATGGCTACACCTTC
CSVEKNRGYGYTF
>few|.|TRBV20-1|TRBJ1-1
TGCAGTGCTAGAGTGGGGGGAGGGGACACTGAAGCTTTCTTT
CSARVGGGDTEAFF
>many|TRBD2|TRBV20-1|TRBJ2-1
TGCAGTGCTAGAGTGGCGGGAGTGGGGAGGGAGCAGTTCTTC
CSARVAGVGREQFF
>many|.|TRBV25-1|TRBJ2-1
TGTGCCAGCAGTGAATCGCCTAGCTCCCTTAACGGGGACTTCAATGAGCAGTTCTTC
CASSESPSSLNGDFNEQFF
>many|TRBD2|TRBV20-1|TRBJ2-1
TGCAGTGGGGGACTAGCGTCCACAGGGGAGCAGTTCTTC
CSGGLASTGEQFF
>many|.|TRBV20-1|TRBJ2-3
TGCAGTGCCTCCATGCGGGGCAGTCGCACAGATACGCAGTATTTT
CSASMRGSRTDTQYF
>many|.|TRBV20-1|TRBJ2-7
TGCAGTGCTAGAGATCTCAGGGACCCCTACGAGCAGTACTTC
CSARDLRDPYEQYF
>.|.|TRBV5-1|TRBJ2-6
TGCGCCAGCAGTCCAGGTGGGGCCAACGTCCTGACTTTC
CASSPGGANVLTF
>many|.|TRBV5-1|TRBJ1-3
TGCGCCAGCAGCCAGGACCGGATGGCGGCCCTCTCTGGAAACACCATATATTTT
CASSQDRMAALSGNTIYF